The rows below give T cell receptor beta chains drawn from one sample of a study of blood T cell repertoires in COVID-19. Sequencing was performed with immunoSEQ multiplex PCR; in TCRdb, only in-frame clones are kept and a portion is missing. The sample comprises about 120,000 clones, 88% of which are singletons, and about 1.5% rests with the top ten. Sequencing was done on a sample of peripheral blood. These TCRs come from a human donor in a cohort sampled during active COVID-19. Both conserved end residues are trimmed from each CDR3.

TRBJ1-1	TRBV27	ASSLFGRTEAF
TRBJ2-3	TRBV4-1	ASSRSGVKDTQY
TRBJ2-7	TRBV6-5	ASSPGQGTYEQY
TRBJ2-1	TRBV10-2	ASREAGGLDEQF
TRBJ1-6	TRBV3-1/TRBV3-2	ASSQVLGLNSPLH
TRBJ2-2	TRBV5-1	ASSLGQGWNTGELF
TRBJ2-3	TRBV6-5	ASMTTSGGPDTQY
TRBJ1-4	TRBV28	ASSLIGQTNEKLF
TRBJ1-2	TRBV5-8	ASSLTEGRRSYGYT
TRBJ2-5	TRBV5-1	ASSFDGLAGAGYETQY
TRBJ1-2	TRBV6-6	ASSYSTGGVGYGYT
TRBJ2-3	TRBV29-1	SVVGGSTDTQY
TRBJ2-5	TRBV20-1	SASVSGRAGETQY
TRBJ1-4	TRBV18	ASSPFQRQSTNEKLF
TRBJ1-2	TRBV6-5	ASSRTGGVYGYT
TRBJ1-2	TRBV7-9	ASSFDSPYGYT
TRBJ2-2	TRBV6-1	ASSEGLSNTGELF
TRBJ2-7	TRBV2	ASSERIRGPTYEQY
TRBJ2-1	TRBV29-1	SALNRGLPYNEQF
TRBJ1-1	TRBV2	ASNRRQTNTEAF
TRBJ2-7	TRBV7-2	ASSLAGGRATYEQY
TRBJ1-2	TRBV6-5	ASSYSTGSNGYT
TRBJ1-1	TRBV7-9	ASSLNQGQRTEAF
TRBJ2-5	TRBV4-1	ASSQANLVGGETQY
TRBJ2-3	TRBV13	ASSPSTDTQY
TRBJ2-3	TRBV6-5	ASTYWTNTDTQY
TRBJ2-3	TRBV5-1	ASSQDRGVRVSTDTQY
TRBJ1-2	TRBV9	ASSVGTGNYGYT
TRBJ2-7	TRBV28	ASAFRDSTYEQY
TRBJ2-7	TRBV6-1	ASSEPAYEQY
TRBJ2-7	TRBV5-6	ASSLWQGNYEQY
TRBJ1-6	TRBV5-1	ASSSSGAANNSPLH
TRBJ1-4	TRBV5-1	ASSGGTGGGGEKLF
TRBJ2-1	TRBV29-1	SQTGTEQF
TRBJ1-5	TRBV6-5	ASSSSFRDSNQPQH
TRBJ2-3	TRBV5-1	ASSFTPGHRDADTQY
TRBJ2-7	TRBV24-1	ATSDLGGTLYEQY
TRBJ1-1	TRBV14	ASSQDLASTEAF
TRBJ2-3	TRBV19	ASSIRRGGTDTQY
TRBJ2-5	TRBV2	ASHGTGEETQY
TRBJ2-7	TRBV2	ASSQNGQSSPYEQY
TRBJ1-1	TRBV5-6	ASSADQGRTEAF